These 24 T cell receptor beta chains were sequenced from one sample in a study of blood T cell repertoires in COVID-19. Measured with immunoSEQ multiplex PCR; TCRdb has only the in-frame clones, and not every one. The data contain about 30,000 clones, over 70% of them singletons. Material for sequencing was peripheral blood. The receptors come from a man between 65 and 85 years old with COVID-19, enrolled during active disease.

The J gene is TRBJ1-1, the V gene TRBV7-6; TRBD1 agrees at 11 bases. The CDR3 length is 11 residues. Trimming removed 8 bases from V and 10 bases from J; junction bases left unmatched: 3. The germline V gene has CDR1 SGHVS and CDR2 FNYEAQ. The CDR3 DNA reads TGTGCCAGCGGACAGGGGGCATTAGCTTTCTTT. Its translation is CASGQGALAFF.

The rearrangement joins TRBV5-6 to TRBJ1-5, with D perhaps TRBD1 (5 bases). The CDR3 has 13 residues. The V end lost 6 bases, the J end lost 2 bases, and 9 bases lay between the germline ends. Germline lookup yields CDR1 SGHDT and CDR2 YYEEEE. The CDR3 region has the DNA TGTGCCAGCACTACAGGTGGCAATCAGCCCCAGCATTTT. Encoded protein: CASTTGGNQPQHF.

CDR3 region: CASSESLNYGYTF. The CDR3 DNA is TGTGCCAGTAGTGAGAGCCTAAACTATGGCTACACCTTC. V is TRBV19 and J is TRBJ1-2, with D unresolved. The germline V gene has CDR1 LNHDA and CDR2 SQIVND (reference sequence). Deletions cut 5 bases from V and 2 bases from J, with 9 bases between. This CDR3 is 13 amino acids long.

The rearrangement links TRBV16 to TRBJ2-2, with a weak D call TRBD1 (5 bases). The germline V gene has CDR1 KGHSY and CDR2 FQNENV. The CDR3 runs to 15 residues. Trimming stripped 4 bases from V and 4 bases from J, with 13 bases between. The CDR3 nucleotides are TGTGCCAGCAGCCGAGCCACCAGGGCCACCGGGGAGCTGTTTTTT. This gives the protein CASSRATRATGELFF.

V is TRBV28 and J is TRBJ1-2; TRBD1 might be the D (5 bases). CDR1 is MDHEN, CDR2 SYDVKM, per germline. The V and J ends lost 2 bases and 4 bases respectively, with 8 bases between them. The CDR3 length is 13 residues. CDR3 DNA sequence: TGTGCCAGCAGTTTACGGGGGGTCTATGGCTACACCTTC. It specifies CASSLRGVYGYTF.

This sequence joins TRBV24-1 and TRBJ1-1; 8 bases fit TRBD1. The CDR3 has 14 amino acids. CDR1 KGHDR and CDR2 SFDVKD come from the germline V gene. V dropped 5 bases and J dropped 4; count of bases not matched to a gene: 5. CDR3 DNA sequence: TGTGCCACCAGTGGTACAGGGGGGAGCACTGAAGCTTTCTTT. Protein sequence: CATSGTGGSTEAFF.

This chain's CDR3 is CASSLTGSMNTEAFF. CDR3 nucleotides: TGTGCCAGCAGCTTGACAGGGTCTATGAACACTGAAGCTTTCTTT. The chain couples TRBV7-9 to TRBJ1-1; 7 bases fit TRBD1. CDR1 and CDR2 from the germline V gene are SEHNR and FQNEAQ (reference sequence). The CDR3 covers 15 residues. The trim removed 3 bases at V and 0 bases at J, leaving 4 bases unmatched.

This clone was found once. The J gene is TRBJ1-1, the V gene TRBV12-2; the table's TRBD1 call for D was not verified on the DNA. TRBV12-2 is a recognized pseudogene. The CDR3 has 15 residues. The CDR3 DNA reads TGTGCAAGTCGCTTTGTCTTGGGGCGGAGTACTGAAGCTTTCTTT. Translated, it gives CASRFVLGRSTEAFF.

The V call is TRBV5-1, the J call TRBJ1-2; D gene ambiguous. The CDR3 is made up of 15 amino acids. The germline V gene has CDR1 SGHRS and CDR2 YFSETQ. V gave up 0 bases and J gave up 5 bases, with 14 bases separating them. This CDR3 is CASSLDSGRLYGYTF. In DNA, the CDR3 is TGCGCCAGCAGCTTGGATTCAGGTCGGCTTTATGGCTACACCTTC.

This clone was recorded once. The chain couples TRBV9 to TRBJ2-3; the D gene is possibly TRBD2 (6 bases). Trimming removed 0 bases from V and 1 base from J, with 9 bases in between. CDR3 size: 15 residues. CDR1 SGDLS and CDR2 YYNGEE come from the germline V gene. CDR3 sequence (DNA): TGTGCCAGCAGCGTAGGTAGCGGTCGCACAGATACGCAGTATTTT. Protein: CASSVGSGRTDTQYF.

The genes are TRBV10-3 and TRBJ2-5; TRBD2 agrees at 11 bases. Trimming cost V 2 bases and J 5 bases; bases outside gene matches: 4. The CDR3 spans 15 residues. Germline lookup yields CDR1 ENHRY and CDR2 SYGVKD. The CDR3 spells CAISEPTSGSETQYF. The CDR3 DNA is TGTGCCATCAGTGAGCCTACTAGCGGGAGTGAGACCCAGTACTTC.

The chain carries TRBV7-2 and TRBJ1-3, with 9 bases that match TRBD1. CDR3 length: 14 amino acids. Germline CDR1 is SGHTA and CDR2 is FQGNSA. Trimming at V came to 4 bases and at J to 8 bases, leaving 6 bases not matched to a gene. CDR3 bases: TGTGCCAGCAGCTCGGGGGACAGGGTTCACACCATATATTTT. Translating it yields CASSSGDRVHTIYF.

This clone was counted between two and nine times. This chain joins TRBV25-1 and TRBJ1-2; D is perhaps TRBD1 (5 bases). Trimming left V 3 bases short and J 7 bases short, with 15 bases between. Germline V gene sequence: CDR1 MGHDK, CDR2 SYGVNS. The CDR3 has 14 amino acids. The CDR3 region has the DNA TGTGCCAGCAGTGATGTCGATCTGGGGGGTGGCTACACCTTC. It encodes CASSDVDLGGGYTF.

There are a few counts of this clone. The genes are TRBV7-9 and TRBJ1-2; the D gene is possibly TRBD1 (5 bases). V lost 0 bases, J lost 4 bases, and 6 bases lay in between. The length of the CDR3 is 13 residues. Germline V CDR1 and CDR2: SEHNR, FQNEAQ (reference sequence). CDR3 nucleotide sequence: TGTGCCAGCAGCTTAGCGGGGGGCTATGGCTACACCTTC. Its translation: CASSLAGGYGYTF.

The chain is built from TRBV9 and TRBJ2-1; TRBD2 agrees at 15 bases. V lost 0 bases, J lost 2 bases, and 6 bases stayed unmatched. Per germline, CDR1 SGDLS and CDR2 YYNGEE. This CDR3 is built from 19 residues. In nucleotides, the CDR3 is TGTGCCAGCAGCGTAGGAGCGGGACTAGCGGGAGGCCCCTACAATGAGCAGTTCTTC. As protein: CASSVGAGLAGGPYNEQFF.

J is TRBJ1-1 and V is TRBV20-1; the D is unclear. CDR3 length equals 11 residues. Germline CDR1 reads DFQATT; CDR2 reads SNEGSKA (reference sequence). Trimming removed 6 bases at V and 1 base at J, with 6 bases between. CDR3 loop: CSASQNTEAFF. CDR3 nucleotides: TGCAGTGCCTCACAGAACACTGAAGCTTTCTTT.

The chain combines TRBV19 with TRBJ1-2, with unresolved D. The CDR3 consists of 14 residues. V was trimmed by 6 bases and J by 5 bases, leaving 16 bases between them. Per germline, CDR1 LNHDA and CDR2 SQIVND (reference sequence). The CDR3 DNA is TGTGCCAGTAGCCGACCTGACTTTGGATATGGCTACACCTTC. Protein sequence: CASSRPDFGYGYTF.

This chain joins TRBV3-1 (or the pseudogene TRBV3-2) and TRBJ2-7, with 9 positions matching TRBD2. The germline V gene encodes CDR1 LGHDT and CDR2 YNNKEL (reference sequence). The CDR3 length is 15 residues. The V and J ends lost 1 base and 2 bases, in that order; junction bases with no gene match: 3. CDR3: CASSQVSGRAYEQYF. CDR3 in DNA: TGTGCCAGCAGCCAAGTTAGCGGGAGAGCCTACGAGCAGTACTTC.

The chain employs TRBV5-4 and TRBJ2-1; D is ambiguous. This CDR3 contains 14 residues. V was trimmed by 2 bases and J by 11 bases, leaving 17 bases between them. Germline V gene lookup returns CDR1 SGHNT and CDR2 YYREEE (reference sequence). The CDR3 region is CASSLGVTTMKQFF. In DNA, the CDR3 is TGTGCCAGCAGCTTAGGCGTTACGACAATGAAGCAGTTCTTC.

The gene calls are TRBV30 and TRBJ1-3; D gene unclear. There are 14 residues in the CDR3. CDR1 GTSNPN and CDR2 SVGIG come from the germline V gene (reference sequence). Trimming pared 0 bases from V and 0 bases from J, leaving 6 bases between. The CDR3 bases are TGTGCCTGGAGTGTACTTCCCTCTGGAAACACCATATATTTT. Encoded protein: CAWSVLPSGNTIYF.

This chain links TRBV15 with TRBJ1-5; 8 nucleotides match TRBD1. Trimming at V came to 1 base and at J to 3 bases, leaving 5 bases not matched to a gene. This CDR3 comprises 16 residues. Germline CDR1 and CDR2: LNHNV and YYDKDF (reference sequence). The CDR3 spells CATSRGLDRDNQPQHF. The CDR3 region has the DNA TGTGCCACCAGCAGAGGTCTGGACAGGGACAATCAGCCCCAGCATTTT.

The CDR3: CASSVEGGSHNEQFF. The CDR3 DNA sequence: TGTGCCAGCAGCGTAGAGGGTGGGAGCCACAATGAGCAGTTCTTC. The chain combines TRBV9 with TRBJ2-1; tentatively, D is TRBD2 (5 bases). The length of the CDR3 is 15 residues. Between the trimmed V and J ends, which lost 0 bases and 5 bases, there was a span of 12 bases. Germline CDR1 reads SGDLS; CDR2 reads YYNGEE.

The chain combines TRBV2 with TRBJ2-1; 9 bases align to TRBD1. The CDR3 runs 15 residues. With 2 bases clipped from V and 6 bases from J, the junction kept 5 bases outside the gene matches. Germline V gives CDR1 SNHLY, CDR2 FYNNEI. The CDR3 is CASSESGQGANEQFF. CDR3 sequence (DNA): TGTGCCAGCAGTGAATCGGGACAGGGTGCCAATGAGCAGTTCTTC.

In nucleotides, the CDR3 is TGTGCCATCAGTGAGTCCAAGGGACTAGCAACAGATACGCAGTATTTT. It yields the protein CAISESKGLATDTQYF. V and J are TRBV10-3 and TRBJ2-3, with 9 bases identical to TRBD2. This CDR3 is built from 16 residues. Losses at the gene ends were 0 bases for V and 3 bases for J; bases not matched to a gene: 4. Germline V CDR1 and CDR2: ENHRY, SYGVKD.